Listed below are T cell receptor beta chains from one sample, sequenced in a study of a mutant IDH1 vaccine in newly diagnosed glioma. The antigens these receptors bind are not known. Measured with immunoSEQ multiplex PCR; TCRdb has only the in-frame clones, and not every one. The sample carries about 55,000 clones, about four fifths recorded once. The sample here was PBMCs, taken from a glioma patient whose treatment included an IDH1 peptide vaccine. These receptors all come from a man in his forties with glioma. Both conserved end residues are part of each CDR3. A D gene is named only where the DNA matches it firmly. Not all rows give a size; the values are once, few, many and, for expanded clones, a class.

CDR3: CASQRSGEETQYF
DNA: TGTGCCAGCCAAAGGTCGGGAGAAGAGACCCAGTACTTC
size: .
D: .
V: TRBV2
J: TRBJ2-5

CDR3: CASSQVPRSTGELFF
DNA: TGTGCCAGCAGCCAAGTTCCGCGTTCCACCGGGGAGCTGTTTTTT
size: .
D: .
V: TRBV14
J: TRBJ2-2

CDR3: CASRGRTLWNQPQHF
DNA: TGTGCCAGCAGGGGTAGGACCTTATGGAATCAGCCCCAGCATTTT
size: .
D: .
V: TRBV2
J: TRBJ1-5

CDR3: CASSQVGRAGSNQPQHF
DNA: TGCGCCAGCAGCCAAGTGGGTCGGGCGGGAAGCAATCAGCCCCAGCATTTT
size: .
D: .
V: TRBV4-1
J: TRBJ1-5

CDR3: CATGRDTETEAFF
DNA: TGTGCCACCGGGCGGGACACCGAGACTGAAGCTTTCTTT
size: .
D: .
V: TRBV6-5
J: TRBJ1-1

CDR3: CASKGLAGRSGELFF
DNA: TGTGCCAGCAAGGGGCTAGCGGGGCGAAGTGGGGAGCTGTTTTTT
size: .
D: TRBD2
V: TRBV7-2
J: TRBJ2-2

CDR3: CASSLGTATSNQPQHF
DNA: TGTGCCAGCAGCTTAGGGACAGCTACTAGCAATCAGCCCCAGCATTTT
size: .
D: .
V: TRBV7-6
J: TRBJ1-5

CDR3: CASSATGGGRNTIYF
DNA: TGTGCCAGCAGCGCGACAGGGGGCGGGAGAAACACCATATATTTT
size: .
D: TRBD1
V: TRBV9
J: TRBJ1-3

CDR3: CASRAGTGFGEAFF
DNA: TGTGCCAGCAGGGCCGGGACTGGCTTTGGTGAAGCTTTCTTT
size: .
D: .
V: TRBV5-6
J: TRBJ1-1

CDR3: CASSQGTSNTEAFF
DNA: TGCGCCAGCAGCCAAGGGACCTCGAACACTGAAGCTTTCTTT
size: few
D: .
V: TRBV4-1
J: TRBJ1-1

CDR3: CAISLGQGGYGYTF
DNA: TGTGCCATCAGCCTCGGACAGGGCGGCTATGGCTACACCTTC
size: .
D: TRBD1
V: TRBV10-3
J: TRBJ1-2

CDR3: CASSSQVNEQYF
DNA: TGTGCCAGCAGCTCACAGGTTAACGAGCAGTACTTC
size: .
D: .
V: TRBV11-1
J: TRBJ2-7

CDR3: CASSYSASYVGELFF
DNA: TGTGCCAGCAGTTACTCAGCTAGCTACGTTGGGGAGCTGTTTTTT
size: once
D: .
V: TRBV6-6
J: TRBJ2-2